Following are 8 T cell receptor beta chains from one sample sequenced in a study of regulatory T cells in long-lasting Graves disease. Libraries of TCR beta came from iRepertoire HTBI primers plus Arm-PCR of CDR3 regions. TCRdb redid the calling of the multiplex PCR reads with MiXCR, one entry per CDR3 protein. The sample lists about 470,000 distinct CDR3 sequences, about a fifth seen once, with about 7% in the top ten. Time point indicated: persistent/refractory GD, antithyroid drugs over 5 years with positive TRAb. PBMC-extracted RNA yielded the TCR library. The source was peripheral blood mononuclear cells (PBMCs), collected when the disease was refractory, from a patient treated with antithyroid drugs. The receptors were sampled from a female donor with Graves disease.

The table lists this clonotype with many counts. This sequence joins TRBV11-2 and TRBJ2-5, with 8 bases lining up with TRBD2. J was trimmed by 4 bases and V by 5 bases; bases with no gene match: 6. The germline V gene has CDR1 SGHAT and CDR2 FQNNGV. CDR3 length: 14 residues. The CDR3 loop is CASSRRGGPETQYF. CDR3 sequence (DNA): TGTGCCAGCAGCCGCCGCGGGGGGCCAGAGACCCAGTACTTC.

This clonotype turned up a few times. As DNA, the CDR3 is TGTGCCAGCAGCCAACCGGTGGACACTGAAGCTTTCTTT. Its translation is CASSQPVDTEAFF. This chain uses TRBV11-3 with TRBJ1-1; D gene unclear. CDR3 length: 13 amino acids. In germline, CDR1 is SGHNT, CDR2 YENEEA. Trimming shortened V by 5 bases and J by 3 bases, and 10 bases separated the two germline ends.

This clonotype was detected only a few times. The J gene is TRBJ2-7, the V gene TRBV19; D might be TRBD2 (5 bases). This CDR3 has 15 amino acids. V was shortened by 3 bases and J by 2 bases, with 14 bases between the two germline ends. The germline V gene has CDR1 LNHDA and CDR2 SQIVND (reference sequence). The CDR3 reads CASSIGDLAPYEQYF. CDR3 in DNA: TGTGCCAGTAGTATTGGGGATCTAGCCCCCTACGAGCAGTACTTC.

This clonotype has ten or more counts. V and J are TRBV6-2 or TRBV6-3 and TRBJ1-1; D gene ambiguous. Germline lookup yields CDR1 MNHEY and CDR2 SVGEGT. This CDR3 spans 15 amino acids. Trimming shortened V by 2 bases and J by 3 bases, and 13 bases separated the two germline ends. The CDR3 region has the DNA TGTGCCAGCAGTTACGAGGCCATTGGGGACACTGAAGCTTTCTTT. Amino acids: CASSYEAIGDTEAFF.

The genes are TRBV10-2 and TRBJ2-7, with a tentative D call TRBD1 (5 bases). V dropped 1 base and J dropped 4 bases, with 11 bases sitting between them. The length of the CDR3 is 14 residues. Germline CDR1 reads WSHSY; CDR2 reads SAAADI. CDR3 residues: CASSEWGAAYEQYF. The CDR3 coding sequence is TGCGCCAGCAGTGAGTGGGGCGCGGCATACGAGCAGTACTTC.

At least ten counts were recorded for this clonotype. The chain employs TRBV20-1 and TRBJ2-7; 10 bases are a match to TRBD2. This CDR3 has 13 amino acids. Trimming removed 3 bases from V and 4 bases from J; junction bases left unmatched: 3. Germline V gives CDR1 DFQATT, CDR2 SNEGSKA (reference sequence). The chain's CDR3 is CSARSSGSYEQYF. CDR3 DNA sequence: TGCAGTGCTAGGTCTAGCGGGAGTTACGAGCAGTACTTC.

This clonotype occurred a few times. The chain is built from TRBV24-1 and TRBJ1-5; D may be TRBD1 (5 bases). The V gene lost 4 bases and the J gene lost 6 bases, with 21 bases spanning the gap. The germline CDR1 and CDR2 sequences are KGHDR and SFDVKD. The CDR3 has 17 amino acids. This CDR3 is CATSDLPRDVEGQPQHF. The CDR3 coding sequence is TGTGCCACCAGTGACTTACCCAGGGACGTAGAAGGTCAGCCCCAGCATTTT.

This clonotype was detected only a few times. This rearrangement joins TRBV20-1 to TRBJ1-5, with D possibly matching TRBD1 (5 bases). V was trimmed by 6 bases and J by 1 base, leaving 16 bases between them. The CDR3 is made up of 15 amino acids. Germline CDR1 reads DFQATT; CDR2 reads SNEGSKA (reference sequence). CDR3 amino acids: CSAEPPGTSNQPQHF. The CDR3 DNA reads as TGCAGTGCAGAACCCCCGGGGACGAGCAATCAGCCCCAGCATTTT.